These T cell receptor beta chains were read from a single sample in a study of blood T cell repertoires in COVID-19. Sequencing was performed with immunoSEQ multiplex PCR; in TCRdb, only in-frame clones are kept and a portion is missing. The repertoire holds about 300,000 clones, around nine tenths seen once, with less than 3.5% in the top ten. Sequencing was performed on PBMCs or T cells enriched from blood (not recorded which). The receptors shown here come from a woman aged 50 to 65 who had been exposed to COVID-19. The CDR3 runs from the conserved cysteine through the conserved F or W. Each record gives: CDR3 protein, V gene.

CDR3aa: CATSMLYGGNYGYTF; v_gene: TRBV19
CDR3aa: CASRISGGPEAFF; v_gene: TRBV28
CDR3aa: CASSPTAGGVEQFF; v_gene: TRBV27
CDR3aa: CASSSGTGQGQPQHF; v_gene: TRBV28
CDR3aa: CASSPPDRVSGNTIYF; v_gene: TRBV18
CDR3aa: CASSKVGLAGGKETQYF; v_gene: TRBV21-1
CDR3aa: CASSGQGGWTEAFF; v_gene: TRBV2
CDR3aa: CASSSQGFYGYTF; v_gene: TRBV2
CDR3aa: CAISEPLTGAGYGYTF; v_gene: TRBV10-3
CDR3aa: CASSLGLDNYEQYF; v_gene: TRBV5-1
CDR3aa: CARSPTGVDGYTF; v_gene: TRBV5-3
CDR3aa: CASSHGLAGVSYNEQFF; v_gene: TRBV4-1
CDR3aa: CASSIGGGSGANVLTF; v_gene: TRBV19
CDR3aa: CASTIAGLLHQETQYF; v_gene: TRBV13
CDR3aa: CASSLGAPGFSANEKLFF; v_gene: TRBV5-1
CDR3aa: CASKNEAGMNTEAFF; v_gene: TRBV2
CDR3aa: CASSERSWSGQETQYF; v_gene: TRBV5-1
CDR3aa: CASSLGTGSYTDTQYF; v_gene: TRBV28